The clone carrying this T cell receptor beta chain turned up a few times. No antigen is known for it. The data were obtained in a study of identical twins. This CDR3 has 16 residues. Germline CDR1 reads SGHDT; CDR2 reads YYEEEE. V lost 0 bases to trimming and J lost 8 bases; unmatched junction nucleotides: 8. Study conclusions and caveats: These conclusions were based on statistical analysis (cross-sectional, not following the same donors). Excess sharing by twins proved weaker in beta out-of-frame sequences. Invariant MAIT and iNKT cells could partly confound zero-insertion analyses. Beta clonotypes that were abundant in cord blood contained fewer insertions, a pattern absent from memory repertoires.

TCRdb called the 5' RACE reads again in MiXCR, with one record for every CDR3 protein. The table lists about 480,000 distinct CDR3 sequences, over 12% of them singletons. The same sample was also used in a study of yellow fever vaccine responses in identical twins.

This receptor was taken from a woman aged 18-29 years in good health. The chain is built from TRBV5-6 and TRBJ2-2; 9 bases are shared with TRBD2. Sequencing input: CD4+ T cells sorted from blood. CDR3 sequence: CASSLATSGLAGELFF. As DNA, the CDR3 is TGTGCCAGCAGCTTGGCGACTAGCGGATTGGCGGGGGAGCTGTTTTTT. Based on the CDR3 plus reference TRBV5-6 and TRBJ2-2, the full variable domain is DAGVTQSPTHLIKTRGQQVTLRCSPKSGHDTVSWYQQALGQGPQFIFQYYEEEERQRGNFPDRFSGHQFPNYSSELNVNALLLGDSALYLCASSLATSGLAGELFFGEGSRLTVL.